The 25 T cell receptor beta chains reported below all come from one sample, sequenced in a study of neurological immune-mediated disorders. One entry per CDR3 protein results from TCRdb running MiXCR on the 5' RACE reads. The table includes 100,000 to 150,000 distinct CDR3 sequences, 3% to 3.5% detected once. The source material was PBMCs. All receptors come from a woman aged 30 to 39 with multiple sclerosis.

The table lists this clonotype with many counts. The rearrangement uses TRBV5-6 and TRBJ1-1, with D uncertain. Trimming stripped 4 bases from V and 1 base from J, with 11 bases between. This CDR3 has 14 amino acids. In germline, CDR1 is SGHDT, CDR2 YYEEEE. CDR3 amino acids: CASSRGSANTEAFF. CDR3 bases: TGTGCCAGCAGCCGAGGGAGCGCGAACACTGAAGCTTTCTTT. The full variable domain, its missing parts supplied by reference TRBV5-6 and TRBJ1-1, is DAGVTQSPTHLIKTRGQQVTLRCSPKSGHDTVSWYQQALGQGPQFIFQYYEEEERQRGNFPDRFSGHQFPNYSSELNVNALLLGDSALYLCASSRGSANTEAFFGQGTRLTVV.

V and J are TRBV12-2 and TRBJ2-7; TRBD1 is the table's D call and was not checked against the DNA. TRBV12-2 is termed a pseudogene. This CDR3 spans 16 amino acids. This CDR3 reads CASRLVRTGGCHEQYF. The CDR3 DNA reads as TGTGCAAGTCGCTTAGTCCGGACAGGGGGGTGCCACGAGCAGTACTTC.

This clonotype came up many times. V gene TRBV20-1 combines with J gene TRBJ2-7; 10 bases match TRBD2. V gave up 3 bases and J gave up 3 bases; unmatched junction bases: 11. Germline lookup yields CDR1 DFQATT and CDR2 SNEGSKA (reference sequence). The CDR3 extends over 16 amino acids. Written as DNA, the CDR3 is TGCAGTGCTAGCCCCTCGACTAGCGGGCTTTACTACGAGCAGTACTTC. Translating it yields CSASPSTSGLYYEQYF.

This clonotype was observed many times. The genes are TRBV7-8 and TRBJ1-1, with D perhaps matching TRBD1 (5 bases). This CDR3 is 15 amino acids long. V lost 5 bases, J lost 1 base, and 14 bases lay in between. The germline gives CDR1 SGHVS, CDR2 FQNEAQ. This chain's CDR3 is CASSPTAGTNTEAFF. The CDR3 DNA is TGTGCCAGCAGCCCGACGGCAGGGACGAACACTGAAGCTTTCTTT.

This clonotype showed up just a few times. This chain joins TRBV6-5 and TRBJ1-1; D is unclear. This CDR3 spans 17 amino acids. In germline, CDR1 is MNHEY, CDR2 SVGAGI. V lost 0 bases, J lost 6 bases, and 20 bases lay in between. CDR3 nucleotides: TGTGCCAGCAGTTACTCGATATCCGGGGTAGGCGGTTCTGAAGCTTTCTTT. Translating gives CASSYSISGVGGSEAFF.

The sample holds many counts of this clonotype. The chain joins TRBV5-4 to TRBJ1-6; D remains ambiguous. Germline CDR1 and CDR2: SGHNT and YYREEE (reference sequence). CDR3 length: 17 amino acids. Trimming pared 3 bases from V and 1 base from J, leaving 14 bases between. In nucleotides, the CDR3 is TGTGCCAGCAGCTCTGAGAGGGCTAGGTCCTATAATTCACCCCTCCACTTT. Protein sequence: CASSSERARSYNSPLHF. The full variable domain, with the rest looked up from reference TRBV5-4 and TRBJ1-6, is ETGVTQSPTHLIKTRGQQVTLRCSSQSGHNTVSWYQQALGQGPQFIFQYYREEENGRGNFPPRFSGLQFPNYSSELNVNALELDDSALYLCASSSERARSYNSPLHFGNGTRLTVT.

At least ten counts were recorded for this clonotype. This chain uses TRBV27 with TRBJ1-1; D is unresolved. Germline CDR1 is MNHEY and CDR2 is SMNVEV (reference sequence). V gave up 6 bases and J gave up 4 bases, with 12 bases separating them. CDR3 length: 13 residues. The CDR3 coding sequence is TGTGCCAGCAGCGCCCAGCCGATCACTGAAGCTTTCTTT. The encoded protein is CASSAQPITEAFF.

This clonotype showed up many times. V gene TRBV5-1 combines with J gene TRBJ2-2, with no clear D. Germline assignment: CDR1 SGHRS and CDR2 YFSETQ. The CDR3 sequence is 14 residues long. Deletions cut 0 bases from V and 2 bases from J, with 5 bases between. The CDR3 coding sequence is TGCGCCAGCAGCTTGGAGTCTAACACCGGGGAGCTGTTTTTT. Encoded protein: CASSLESNTGELFF.

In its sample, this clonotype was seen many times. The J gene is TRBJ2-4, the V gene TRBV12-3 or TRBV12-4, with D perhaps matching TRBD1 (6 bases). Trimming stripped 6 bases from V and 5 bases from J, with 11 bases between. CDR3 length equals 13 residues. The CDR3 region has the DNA TGTGCCAGCAGCCAGGGGCATCAAAACATTCAGTACTTC. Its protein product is CASSQGHQNIQYF.

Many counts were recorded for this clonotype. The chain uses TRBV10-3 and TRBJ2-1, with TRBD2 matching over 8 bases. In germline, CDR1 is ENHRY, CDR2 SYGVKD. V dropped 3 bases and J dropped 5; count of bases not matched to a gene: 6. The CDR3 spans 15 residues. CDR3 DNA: TGTGCCATCAGTGACGGGACTAGGGCGGACAATGAGCAGTTCTTC. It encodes CAISDGTRADNEQFF.

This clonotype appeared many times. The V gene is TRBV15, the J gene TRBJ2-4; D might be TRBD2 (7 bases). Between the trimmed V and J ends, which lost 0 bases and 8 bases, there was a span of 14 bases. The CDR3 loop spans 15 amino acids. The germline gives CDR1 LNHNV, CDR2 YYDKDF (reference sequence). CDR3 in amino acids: CATSRDYGGLDIQYF. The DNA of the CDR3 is TGTGCCACCAGCAGAGATTACGGGGGGCTGGACATTCAGTACTTC.

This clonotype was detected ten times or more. DNA for the CDR3: TGTGCCAGCAGCTTGGCGGACAGTAGCAATCAGCCCCAGCATTTT. Translating it yields CASSLADSSNQPQHF. The V and J genes are TRBV5-5 and TRBJ1-5; possible D gene TRBD1, 6 bases. Per germline, CDR1 SGHKS and CDR2 YYEKEE (reference sequence). V lost 0 bases and J 0 bases, leaving 7 bases between the germline ends. The CDR3 totals 15 residues.

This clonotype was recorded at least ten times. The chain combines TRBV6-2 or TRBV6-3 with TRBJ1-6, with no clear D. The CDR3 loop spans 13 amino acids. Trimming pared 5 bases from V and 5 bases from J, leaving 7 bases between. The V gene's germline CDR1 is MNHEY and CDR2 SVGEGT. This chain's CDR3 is CASSLVDNSPLHF. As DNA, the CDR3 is TGTGCCAGCAGTCTGGTTGATAATTCACCCCTCCACTTT.

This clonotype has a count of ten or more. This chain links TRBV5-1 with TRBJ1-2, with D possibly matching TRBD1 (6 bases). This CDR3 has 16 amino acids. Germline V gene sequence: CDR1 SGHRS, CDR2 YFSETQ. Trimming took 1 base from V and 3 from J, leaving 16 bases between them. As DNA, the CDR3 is TGCGCCAGCAGCTTGAGGCCAGGGGATGAGGACTATGGCTACACCTTC. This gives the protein CASSLRPGDEDYGYTF.

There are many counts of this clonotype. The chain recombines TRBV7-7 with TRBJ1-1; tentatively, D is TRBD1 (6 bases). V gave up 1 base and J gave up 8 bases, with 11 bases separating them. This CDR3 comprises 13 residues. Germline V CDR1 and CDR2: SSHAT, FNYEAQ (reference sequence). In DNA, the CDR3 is TGTGCCAGCAGCTTAGATGAAGGGGGGGAAGCTTTCTTT. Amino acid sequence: CASSLDEGGEAFF.

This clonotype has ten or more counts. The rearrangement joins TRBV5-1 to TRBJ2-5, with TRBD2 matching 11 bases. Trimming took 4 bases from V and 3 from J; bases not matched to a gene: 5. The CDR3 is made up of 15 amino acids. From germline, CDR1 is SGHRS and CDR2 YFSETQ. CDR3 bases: TGCGCCAGCAGCCCTAGCGGGGGGTTGAAAGAGACCCAGTACTTC. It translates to CASSPSGGLKETQYF.

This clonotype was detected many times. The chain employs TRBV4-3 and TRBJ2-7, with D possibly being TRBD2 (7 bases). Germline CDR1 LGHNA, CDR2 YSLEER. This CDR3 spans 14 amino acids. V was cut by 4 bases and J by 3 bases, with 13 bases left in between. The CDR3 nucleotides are TGCGCCAGCAGCCCTAAGGGGGGGGTCTACGAGCAGTACTTC. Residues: CASSPKGGVYEQYF.

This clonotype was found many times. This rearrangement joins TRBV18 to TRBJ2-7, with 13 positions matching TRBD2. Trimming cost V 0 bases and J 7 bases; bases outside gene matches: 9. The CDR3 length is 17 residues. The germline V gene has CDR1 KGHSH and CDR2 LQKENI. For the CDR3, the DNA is TGTGCCAGCTCACCACCCGGACTAGCGGGGGACGCAGGGGAGCAGTACTTC. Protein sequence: CASSPPGLAGDAGEQYF.

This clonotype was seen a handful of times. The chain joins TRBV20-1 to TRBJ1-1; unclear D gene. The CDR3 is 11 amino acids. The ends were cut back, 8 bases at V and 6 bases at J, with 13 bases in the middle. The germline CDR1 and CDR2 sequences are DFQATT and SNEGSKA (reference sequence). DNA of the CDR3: TGCAGTTATCATTTTGGTCCTGAAGCTTTCTTT. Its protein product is CSYHFGPEAFF.

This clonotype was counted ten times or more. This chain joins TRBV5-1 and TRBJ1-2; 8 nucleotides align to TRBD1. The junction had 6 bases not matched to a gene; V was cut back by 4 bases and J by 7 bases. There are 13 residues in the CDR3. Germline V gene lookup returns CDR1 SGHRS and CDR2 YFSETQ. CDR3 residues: CASSTGQGSGYTF. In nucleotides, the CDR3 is TGCGCCAGCAGCACCGGACAGGGATCTGGCTACACCTTC.

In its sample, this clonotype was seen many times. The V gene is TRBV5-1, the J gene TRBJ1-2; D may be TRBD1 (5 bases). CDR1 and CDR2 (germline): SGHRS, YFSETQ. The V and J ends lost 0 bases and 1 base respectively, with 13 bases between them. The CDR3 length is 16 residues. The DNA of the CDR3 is TGCGCCAGCAGCTTGGGGGACCTTAACTATAACTATGGCTACACCTTC. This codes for CASSLGDLNYNYGYTF.

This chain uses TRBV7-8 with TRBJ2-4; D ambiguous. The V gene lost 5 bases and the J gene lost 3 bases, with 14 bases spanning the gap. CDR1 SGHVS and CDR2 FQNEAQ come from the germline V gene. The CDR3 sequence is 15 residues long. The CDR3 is CASSRARVGKNIQYF. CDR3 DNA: TGTGCCAGCAGCCGGGCCCGGGTCGGCAAAAACATTCAGTACTTC. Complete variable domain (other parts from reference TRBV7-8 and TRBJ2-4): GAGVSQSPRYKVAKRGQDVALRCDPISGHVSLFWYQQALGQGPEFLTYFQNEAQLDKSGLPSDRFFAERPEGSVSTLKIQRTQQEDSAVYLCASSRARVGKNIQYFGAGTRLSVL.

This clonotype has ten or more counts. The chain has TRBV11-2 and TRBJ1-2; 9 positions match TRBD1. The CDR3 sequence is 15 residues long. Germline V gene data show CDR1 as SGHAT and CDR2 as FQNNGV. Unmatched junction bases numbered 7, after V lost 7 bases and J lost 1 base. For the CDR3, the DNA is TGTGCCAGCACCTCGAGACAGGGGGGTAACTATGGCTACACCTTC. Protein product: CASTSRQGGNYGYTF.

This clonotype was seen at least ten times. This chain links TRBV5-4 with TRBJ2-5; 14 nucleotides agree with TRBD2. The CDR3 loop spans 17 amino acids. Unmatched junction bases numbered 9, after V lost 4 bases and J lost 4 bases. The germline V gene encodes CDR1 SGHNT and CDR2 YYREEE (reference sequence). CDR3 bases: TGTGCCAGCAGCACCCGACTAGCGGGAGGGGCGGCAGAGACCCAGTACTTC. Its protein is CASSTRLAGGAAETQYF. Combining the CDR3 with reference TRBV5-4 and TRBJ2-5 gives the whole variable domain ETGVTQSPTHLIKTRGQQVTLRCSSQSGHNTVSWYQQALGQGPQFIFQYYREEENGRGNFPPRFSGLQFPNYSSELNVNALELDDSALYLCASSTRLAGGAAETQYFGPGTRLLVL.

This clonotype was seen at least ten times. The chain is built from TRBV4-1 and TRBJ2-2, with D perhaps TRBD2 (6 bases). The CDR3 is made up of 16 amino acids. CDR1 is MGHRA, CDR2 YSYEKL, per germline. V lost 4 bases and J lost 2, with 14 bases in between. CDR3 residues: CASSPHTGSNTGELFF. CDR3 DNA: TGCGCCAGCAGCCCACATACCGGGAGCAACACCGGGGAGCTGTTTTTT.